This is a list of T cell receptor beta chains from one sample in a study of blood T cell repertoires in COVID-19. Measured with immunoSEQ multiplex PCR; TCRdb has only the in-frame clones, and not every one. The sample consists of tens of thousands of clones, approximately 80% of them appearing once. The sample consisted of peripheral blood. Receptors were obtained from a man aged 55 to 70 with acute or convalescent COVID-19. Both conserved end residues are part of each CDR3. The order of the fields is D gene, J gene, clone size, V gene, CDR3 DNA, CDR3 protein. D genes are given only for firm matches. Rows may omit the clone size; those that give it use once, few, many or a size class.

d_gene: NA; j_gene: TRBJ1-1; abundance: NA; v_gene: TRBV15; CDR3nt: TGTGCCACCAGCAGACCGTTGATGACAGTGATGAACACTGAAGCTTTCTTT; CDR3aa: CATSRPLMTVMNTEAFF
d_gene: TRBD2; j_gene: TRBJ2-5; abundance: NA; v_gene: TRBV5-4; CDR3nt: TGTGCCAGCAGCTTGGCGGGGGGGACCCAGTACTTC; CDR3aa: CASSLAGGTQYF
d_gene: TRBD1; j_gene: TRBJ1-5; abundance: NA; v_gene: TRBV2; CDR3nt: TGTGCCAGCAGCCGACAGGGGTTACGGGAGCCCCAGCATTTT; CDR3aa: CASSRQGLREPQHF
d_gene: NA; j_gene: TRBJ2-5; abundance: NA; v_gene: TRBV6-5; CDR3nt: TGTGCCAGCAGTTACCTGGAGACCCAGTACTTC; CDR3aa: CASSYLETQYF
d_gene: TRBD1; j_gene: TRBJ1-1; abundance: once; v_gene: TRBV6-5; CDR3nt: TGTGCCAGCTGGACAGGGTCCAACACTGAAGCTTTCTTT; CDR3aa: CASWTGSNTEAFF
d_gene: NA; j_gene: TRBJ1-1; abundance: few; v_gene: TRBV19; CDR3nt: TGTGCCAGTTCCCAGGGTCTGAACACTGAAGCTTTCTTT; CDR3aa: CASSQGLNTEAFF
d_gene: NA; j_gene: TRBJ1-1; abundance: NA; v_gene: TRBV5-6; CDR3nt: TGTGCCAGCAGCGGGGCGGTAGGTCACCGTCAAACTGAAGCTTTCTTT; CDR3aa: CASSGAVGHRQTEAFF
d_gene: NA; j_gene: TRBJ2-1; abundance: NA; v_gene: TRBV7-9; CDR3nt: TGTGCCAGCAGCTTAATAGCGACTGAGCAGTTCTTC; CDR3aa: CASSLIATEQFF
d_gene: NA; j_gene: TRBJ1-6; abundance: NA; v_gene: TRBV5-1; CDR3nt: TGCGCCAGCAGTTCCGACGGGAATAATTCACCCCTCCACTTT; CDR3aa: CASSSDGNNSPLHF
d_gene: NA; j_gene: TRBJ1-6; abundance: NA; v_gene: TRBV11-2; CDR3nt: TGTGCCAGCAGCTTAAGTTTTGGAGTCTCACCCCTCCACTTT; CDR3aa: CASSLSFGVSPLHF
d_gene: NA; j_gene: TRBJ2-1; abundance: NA; v_gene: TRBV7-2; CDR3nt: TGTGCCAGCAGCTTAGTGGGAGGCAATGAGCAGTTCTTC; CDR3aa: CASSLVGGNEQFF
d_gene: NA; j_gene: TRBJ1-1; abundance: NA; v_gene: TRBV9; CDR3nt: TGTGCCAGCAGCGTAGGAACAGCTGGCGCTGAAGCTTTCTTT; CDR3aa: CASSVGTAGAEAFF
d_gene: NA; j_gene: TRBJ2-7; abundance: NA; v_gene: TRBV3-1/TRBV3-2; CDR3nt: TGTGCCAGCAGCCAAGATCTGTGGCGGCTCTCCTACGAGCAGTACTTC; CDR3aa: CASSQDLWRLSYEQYF
d_gene: TRBD1; j_gene: TRBJ1-1; abundance: NA; v_gene: TRBV29-1; CDR3nt: TGCAGCGTCGACCTCAGGGGGTGGGAAGCTTTCTTT; CDR3aa: CSVDLRGWEAFF
d_gene: TRBD1; j_gene: TRBJ2-7; abundance: NA; v_gene: TRBV27; CDR3nt: TGTGCCAGCAGTTTATACGGACAGGGGGAGTCTGAGTACTTC; CDR3aa: CASSLYGQGESEYF
d_gene: NA; j_gene: TRBJ2-1; abundance: NA; v_gene: TRBV6-5; CDR3nt: TGTGCCAGCCTCCGCCTCGGTGAGCAGTTCTTC; CDR3aa: CASLRLGEQFF
d_gene: NA; j_gene: TRBJ1-1; abundance: NA; v_gene: TRBV3-1/TRBV3-2; CDR3nt: TGTGCCAGCAGCCAAAGAGCGAGGAACACTGAAGCTTTCTTT; CDR3aa: CASSQRARNTEAFF
d_gene: TRBD1; j_gene: TRBJ1-1; abundance: few; v_gene: TRBV6-6; CDR3nt: TGTGCCAGCAGTCCGGGACAGTGGTTGTTGGCTTTCTTT; CDR3aa: CASSPGQWLLAFF
d_gene: NA; j_gene: TRBJ1-2; abundance: NA; v_gene: TRBV19; CDR3nt: TGTGCCAGTAGTATGGTGGACAGCTATGGCTACACCTTC; CDR3aa: CASSMVDSYGYTF
d_gene: NA; j_gene: TRBJ2-7; abundance: NA; v_gene: TRBV5-1; CDR3nt: TGCGCCAGCAGCATGACCGGGACACCATACGAGCAGTACTTC; CDR3aa: CASSMTGTPYEQYF
d_gene: NA; j_gene: TRBJ2-3; abundance: NA; v_gene: TRBV7-9; CDR3nt: TGTGCCAGCAGCTTCGGAGGAGCAAGCCAGGGGCGCACAGATACGCAGTATTTT; CDR3aa: CASSFGGASQGRTDTQYF
d_gene: TRBD1; j_gene: TRBJ1-2; abundance: NA; v_gene: TRBV5-6; CDR3nt: TGTGCCAGCAGCCCCCCGGGTCGGAACAGGGGGTTCTATGGCTACACCTTC; CDR3aa: CASSPPGRNRGFYGYTF
d_gene: NA; j_gene: TRBJ1-1; abundance: NA; v_gene: TRBV5-8; CDR3nt: TGTGCCAGCAGCGGAACAGTAATGAACACTGAAGCTTTCTTT; CDR3aa: CASSGTVMNTEAFF
d_gene: TRBD1; j_gene: TRBJ1-2; abundance: NA; v_gene: TRBV6-5; CDR3nt: TGTGCCAGCAGTTTAACCACCATACAGGGGGCGGGTGGCTACACCTTC; CDR3aa: CASSLTTIQGAGGYTF
d_gene: TRBD1; j_gene: TRBJ1-4; abundance: NA; v_gene: TRBV9; CDR3nt: TGTGCCAGCAATACACAGGGGCATGGCAGTGAAAAACTGTTTTTT; CDR3aa: CASNTQGHGSEKLFF
d_gene: NA; j_gene: TRBJ2-6; abundance: NA; v_gene: TRBV5-4; CDR3nt: TGTGCCAGCAGCTTGCCAGGGTACGGGGCCAACGTCCTGACTTTC; CDR3aa: CASSLPGYGANVLTF
d_gene: NA; j_gene: TRBJ1-1; abundance: NA; v_gene: TRBV5-1; CDR3nt: TGCGCCAGCAGGGGCAGATCGAACACTGAAGCTTTCTTT; CDR3aa: CASRGRSNTEAFF
d_gene: NA; j_gene: TRBJ2-2; abundance: few; v_gene: TRBV3-1/TRBV3-2; CDR3nt: TGTGCCAGCAGCCCCAGGGCCACCGGGGAGCTGTTTTTT; CDR3aa: CASSPRATGELFF
d_gene: TRBD2; j_gene: TRBJ2-1; abundance: few; v_gene: TRBV7-6; CDR3nt: TGTGCCAGCAGCCTCCGCGGGACTAGCGGGCTCCTGGGAGGGAATGAGCAGTTCTTC; CDR3aa: CASSLRGTSGLLGGNEQFF
d_gene: TRBD2; j_gene: TRBJ2-5; abundance: NA; v_gene: TRBV4-1; CDR3nt: TGCGCCAGCAGGAAAGTCGGGAGGGAACAAGAGACCCAGTACTTC; CDR3aa: CASRKVGREQETQYF
d_gene: NA; j_gene: TRBJ1-5; abundance: NA; v_gene: TRBV28; CDR3nt: TGTGCCAGCAGTTTGACTACGTACAGGGCCGCTAGCAATCAGCCCCAGCATTTT; CDR3aa: CASSLTTYRAASNQPQHF
d_gene: NA; j_gene: TRBJ2-1; abundance: few; v_gene: TRBV4-1; CDR3nt: TGCGCCAGCAGCCAAGTAGGATGGGGACTTTACAATGAGCAGTTCTTC; CDR3aa: CASSQVGWGLYNEQFF
d_gene: TRBD1; j_gene: TRBJ2-6; abundance: NA; v_gene: TRBV5-1; CDR3nt: TGCGCCAGCAGCCAGCAGGGGGCTACTGGGGCCAACGTCCTGACTTTC; CDR3aa: CASSQQGATGANVLTF
d_gene: TRBD1; j_gene: TRBJ1-3; abundance: NA; v_gene: TRBV7-2; CDR3nt: TGTGCCAGCTCCCCGGACAGGGGTGGAAACACCATATATTTT; CDR3aa: CASSPDRGGNTIYF
d_gene: TRBD2; j_gene: TRBJ2-4; abundance: NA; v_gene: TRBV7-2; CDR3nt: TGTGCCAGCAGCCACTCGACTAGCGGGGGGTCCCTAGCCAAAAACATTCAGTACTTC; CDR3aa: CASSHSTSGGSLAKNIQYF
d_gene: TRBD1; j_gene: TRBJ2-5; abundance: NA; v_gene: TRBV13; CDR3nt: TGTGCCAGCAGCTTATCTCAGGGGGCACGAGAGACCCAGTACTTC; CDR3aa: CASSLSQGARETQYF
d_gene: NA; j_gene: TRBJ2-3; abundance: NA; v_gene: TRBV12-3/TRBV12-4; CDR3nt: TGTGCCAGCAGTGGGGGGAGCACAGATACGCAGTATTTT; CDR3aa: CASSGGSTDTQYF
d_gene: NA; j_gene: TRBJ2-3; abundance: NA; v_gene: TRBV5-4; CDR3nt: TGTGCCAGCAGCTACCAGGCGGGTGGCACAGATACGCAGTATTTT; CDR3aa: CASSYQAGGTDTQYF
d_gene: NA; j_gene: TRBJ1-5; abundance: NA; v_gene: TRBV11-2; CDR3nt: TGTGCCAGCAGTCGCGGGAATCAGCCCCAGCATTTT; CDR3aa: CASSRGNQPQHF
d_gene: TRBD2; j_gene: TRBJ2-1; abundance: NA; v_gene: TRBV7-2; CDR3nt: TGTGCCAGCAGCGGTGCACTAGCGGGGGGGCCGGGGGAGCAGTTCTTC; CDR3aa: CASSGALAGGPGEQFF
d_gene: NA; j_gene: TRBJ1-1; abundance: NA; v_gene: TRBV24-1; CDR3nt: TGTGCCACCAGTGGAGGGAGATCCATGAACACTGAAGCTTTCTTT; CDR3aa: CATSGGRSMNTEAFF
d_gene: TRBD1; j_gene: TRBJ2-7; abundance: NA; v_gene: TRBV7-2; CDR3nt: TGTGCCAGCAGCAATCAGGGGGCGTGGGTCTACGAGCAGTACTTC; CDR3aa: CASSNQGAWVYEQYF
d_gene: NA; j_gene: TRBJ1-2; abundance: NA; v_gene: TRBV10-1; CDR3nt: TGCGCCAGCAGTGAGGGGCCGGGGAACTATGGCTACACCTTC; CDR3aa: CASSEGPGNYGYTF
d_gene: TRBD1; j_gene: TRBJ2-1; abundance: few; v_gene: TRBV14; CDR3nt: TGTGCCAGCAGCCAATTAACAGGGGGAAATGAGCAGTTCTTC; CDR3aa: CASSQLTGGNEQFF
d_gene: TRBD1; j_gene: TRBJ1-3; abundance: few; v_gene: TRBV5-1; CDR3nt: TGCGCCAGCAGCGGGACAGCGAACTCTGGAAACACCATATATTTT; CDR3aa: CASSGTANSGNTIYF
d_gene: NA; j_gene: TRBJ2-3; abundance: NA; v_gene: TRBV11-2; CDR3nt: TGTGCCAGCTCCCGGAGCGCCCTAAAGAGAGATACGCAGTATTTT; CDR3aa: CASSRSALKRDTQYF
d_gene: TRBD2; j_gene: TRBJ2-2; abundance: once; v_gene: TRBV30; CDR3nt: TGTGCCTGGAGGGGACTAACCCCCACCGGGGAGCTGTTTTTT; CDR3aa: CAWRGLTPTGELFF
d_gene: TRBD1; j_gene: TRBJ2-7; abundance: NA; v_gene: TRBV6-4; CDR3nt: TGTGCCAGCAGACCCGGACAGGGCCCCCTCGAGCAGTACTTC; CDR3aa: CASRPGQGPLEQYF
d_gene: NA; j_gene: TRBJ2-7; abundance: NA; v_gene: TRBV21-1; CDR3nt: TGTGCCAGCAGCAAGTATATAGCGGGGGGAGGCGAGCAGTACTTC; CDR3aa: CASSKYIAGGGEQYF
d_gene: TRBD2; j_gene: TRBJ2-1; abundance: NA; v_gene: TRBV7-9; CDR3nt: TGTGCCAGCAGCCCCCCGTTCAGGGAGGGCAATGAGCAGTTCTTC; CDR3aa: CASSPPFREGNEQFF
d_gene: TRBD1; j_gene: TRBJ1-2; abundance: NA; v_gene: TRBV15; CDR3nt: TGTGCCACCAGCAGACCGGACAGGGTCGGCTATGGCTACACCTTC; CDR3aa: CATSRPDRVGYGYTF
d_gene: NA; j_gene: TRBJ2-3; abundance: NA; v_gene: TRBV5-1; CDR3nt: TGCGCCAGCAGCCCCACGACAGGAAGCTCAGATACGCAGTATTTT; CDR3aa: CASSPTTGSSDTQYF
d_gene: NA; j_gene: TRBJ2-7; abundance: few; v_gene: TRBV5-1; CDR3nt: TGCGCCAGCAGCAATACAGGGAGCCACGAGCAGTACTTC; CDR3aa: CASSNTGSHEQYF
d_gene: NA; j_gene: TRBJ1-3; abundance: NA; v_gene: TRBV7-8; CDR3nt: TGTGCCAGCAGCTTAATGGGGCAGGCCGATTCTGGAAACACCATATATTTT; CDR3aa: CASSLMGQADSGNTIYF
d_gene: TRBD2; j_gene: TRBJ2-3; abundance: once; v_gene: TRBV11-2; CDR3nt: TGTGCCAGCAGCTTATACCCGGGGGGGCAGGTTACGCAGTATTTT; CDR3aa: CASSLYPGGQVTQYF